This TCR beta chain was documented in a study of blood T cells in healthy people across ages. In this sample, this clonotype turned up a few times. Trimming removed 1 base at V and 3 bases at J, with 9 bases between. CDR3 length: 14 residues. A second PCR of 7 to 11 cycles used a sample-barcoded 5' primer and a J-beta primer mix. A single record per CDR3 protein comes from TCRdb applying MiXCR to the 5' RACE reads. The table has approximately 1.5 million distinct CDR3 sequences, around 40% seen once. Material: blood. The sequence was obtained from a woman between 18 and 29 years old in good health. The genes are TRBV12-3 or TRBV12-4 and TRBJ1-2; D might be TRBD1 (5 bases). CDR3 protein: CASSLVRGDYGYTF. DNA of the CDR3: TGTGCCAGCAGTTTAGTAAGGGGCGACTATGGCTACACCTTC.